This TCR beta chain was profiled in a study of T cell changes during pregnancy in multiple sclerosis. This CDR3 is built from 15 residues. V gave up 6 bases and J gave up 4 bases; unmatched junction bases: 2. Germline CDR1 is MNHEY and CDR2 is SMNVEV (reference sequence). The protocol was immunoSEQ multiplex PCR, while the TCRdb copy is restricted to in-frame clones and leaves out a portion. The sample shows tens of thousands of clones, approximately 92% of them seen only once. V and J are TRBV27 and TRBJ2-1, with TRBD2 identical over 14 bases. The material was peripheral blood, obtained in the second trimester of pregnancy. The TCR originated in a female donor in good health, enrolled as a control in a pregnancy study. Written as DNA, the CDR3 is TGTGCCAGCAGAGGACTAGCGGGGGGTTACAATGAGCAGTTCTTC. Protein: CASRGLAGGYNEQFF.